These 24 T cell receptor beta chains originate from one sample sequenced in a study of prognosis after radiotherapy for stage I lung cancer. From genomic DNA, two-round multiplex PCR was used to amplify TCR beta CDR3. TRBV and TRBJ genes each had their own specific primers in first-round PCR. TCRdb used MiXCR to reprocess the multiplex PCR reads, holding one entry per CDR3 protein. This sample carries about 36,000 distinct CDR3 sequences, around 35% of them seen once, and the ten largest clones take approximately 16%. The sample here was PBMCs, taken before or after stereotactic body radiation therapy (not recorded which). Receptors were obtained from a donor aged 50 or older with non-small cell lung cancer.

This clonotype was recorded many times. The chain links TRBV7-3 to TRBJ2-3; no clear D gene. Germline CDR1 SGHTA, CDR2 FQGTGA. V lost 1 base to trimming and J lost 0 bases, with 8 bases between them. The CDR3 runs to 15 residues. The CDR3 loop is CASSLRPTSTDTQYF. The CDR3, as DNA: TGTGCCAGCAGCTTAAGACCTACTAGCACAGATACGCAGTATTTT.

This clonotype was seen many times. The V and J genes are TRBV30 and TRBJ2-1, with 7 positions matching TRBD1. This CDR3 has 12 residues. Per germline, CDR1 GTSNPN and CDR2 SVGIG (reference sequence). V shed 5 bases, J shed 6 bases, and the junction held 4 bases outside the gene matches. The CDR3 spells CAWHRQGNEQFF. For the CDR3, the DNA is TGTGCCTGGCATAGACAGGGCAATGAGCAGTTCTTC. The full variable domain, with the rest looked up from reference TRBV30 and TRBJ2-1, is SQTIHQWPATLVQPVGSPLSLECTVEGTSNPNLYWYRQAAGRGLQLLFYSVGIGQISSEVPQNLSASRPQDRQFILSSKKLLLSDSGFYLCAWHRQGNEQFFGPGTRLTVL.

There are many counts of this clonotype. This sequence joins TRBV19 and TRBJ1-1; tentatively, D is TRBD1 (6 bases). In germline, CDR1 is LNHDA, CDR2 SQIVND (reference sequence). V was trimmed by 0 bases and J by 7 bases, leaving 15 bases between them. The CDR3 runs 15 residues. The CDR3 DNA is TGTGCCAGTAGTATAGATCCCGTGACAGGAGATGAAGCTTTCTTT. Translated, it gives CASSIDPVTGDEAFF.

Ten or more counts support this clonotype. The chain couples TRBV28 to TRBJ1-2, with 7 positions matching TRBD1. Per the germline V gene, CDR1 is MDHEN and CDR2 is SYDVKM. The J segment lost 6 bases and the V segment lost 7 bases, leaving 11 bases of the junction unmatched. CDR3 size: 14 residues. CDR3 in amino acids: CASNLGGGWNGYTF. Here the CDR3 DNA reads TGTGCCAGCAACCTAGGAGGGGGCTGGAATGGCTACACCTTC.

Comment on this clonotype: A single base is all that separates this from a far larger clone, so a read error is likely. The chain couples TRBV6-2 or TRBV6-3 to TRBJ2-7; no firm D call. CDR1 is MNHEY, CDR2 SVGEGT, per germline. This CDR3 has 14 residues. CDR3 in DNA: TGTGCCATCAGTGAACCCGGTGGATACGACGAGCAGTACTTC. Encoded protein: CAISEPGGYDEQYF.

This clonotype was counted many times. The V and J genes are TRBV18 and TRBJ2-3; D gene uncertain. Germline-derived CDR1 and CDR2 are KGHSH and LQKENI. The CDR3 covers 13 residues. V shed 3 bases and J shed 6 bases, with 10 bases lying between them. The CDR3 DNA is TGTGCCAGCTCACCCCCCGGAGCCGATACGCAGTATTTT. Its protein product is CASSPPGADTQYF.

The sample holds many counts of this clonotype. The CDR3 is CAWSVQGTAVNTEAFF. CDR3 in DNA: TGTGCCTGGAGTGTCCAGGGAACAGCCGTGAACACTGAAGCTTTCTTT. The chain has TRBV30 and TRBJ1-1; the D gene is possibly TRBD1 (5 bases). V was cut by 0 bases and J by 0 bases, with 14 bases left in between. This CDR3 comprises 16 residues. The germline CDR1 and CDR2 sequences are GTSNPN and SVGIG (reference sequence).

The chain couples TRBV5-1 to TRBJ1-1; the match to TRBD1 covers 7 bases. J was trimmed by 0 bases and V by 0 bases; bases with no gene match: 8. Germline loops: CDR1 SGHRS, CDR2 YFSETQ. The CDR3 contains 17 residues. The CDR3 DNA reads as TGCGCCAGCAGCTTGGGGGGTTTAAGGGGGCTGAACACTGAAGCTTTCTTT. This translates into CASSLGGLRGLNTEAFF.

In its sample, this clonotype was seen many times. The rearrangement uses TRBV3-1 and TRBJ1-4; 7 bases line up with TRBD1. Germline V gene sequence: CDR1 LGHDT, CDR2 YNNKEL (reference sequence). Losses at the gene ends were 4 bases for V and 7 bases for J; bases not matched to a gene: 6. The CDR3 is made up of 14 amino acids. In DNA, the CDR3 is TGTGCCAGCAGCCCCCGGGACAGACCTGAAAAACTGTTTTTT. Protein: CASSPRDRPEKLFF.

The sample holds one count of this clonotype. The rearrangement links TRBV11-2 to TRBJ2-7; D uncertain. CDR1 and CDR2 from the germline V gene are SGHAT and FQNNGV. With 1 base removed from V and 4 bases from J, the gap between germline ends came to 14 bases. This CDR3 has 15 amino acids. Here the CDR3 DNA reads TGTGCCAGCAGCTTAGGATGGCAACAGAGATACGAGCAGTACTTC. Its translation is CASSLGWQQRYEQYF.

This clonotype was observed at least ten times. The V call is TRBV5-1, the J call TRBJ2-7; TRBD2 aligns across 7 bases. The CDR3 is made up of 15 amino acids. Trimming at V came to 1 base and at J to 0 bases, leaving 4 bases not matched to a gene. CDR1 and CDR2 from the germline V gene are SGHRS and YFSETQ. The CDR3 bases are TGCGCCAGCAGCTTGTCGGGGGGAAGCTCCTACGAGCAGTACTTC. Translated, it gives CASSLSGGSSYEQYF.

J is TRBJ2-7 and V is TRBV6-1; D might be TRBD1 (6 bases). The CDR3 length is 15 residues. Trimming removed 3 bases at V and 6 bases at J, with 18 bases between. From germline, CDR1 is MNHNS and CDR2 SASEGT. The CDR3 sequence: CASSDSWTASPEQYF. DNA of the CDR3: TGTGCCAGCAGTGATTCTTGGACAGCCTCGCCCGAGCAGTACTTC.

Details on this clonotype: A much larger clone sits a single nucleotide away, making a read error possible. This rearrangement joins TRBV11-2 to TRBJ2-7; weak D call: TRBD2 (6 bases). The CDR3 is 15 amino acids. Germline V gene sequence: CDR1 SGHAT, CDR2 FQNNGV. The CDR3 DNA is TGTGCCAGCAGCTTCGGCGCGGGACCCTCCTACAAGCAGTACTTC. Protein product: CASSFGAGPSYKQYF.

Concerning this clonotype: A read error is possible here, since a much larger clone lies one base away. The J gene is TRBJ2-6, the V gene TRBV12-3 or TRBV12-4; no definite D call. With 5 bases removed from V and 0 bases from J, the gap between germline ends came to 8 bases. This CDR3 has 15 residues. CDR3 nucleotide sequence: TGTGCCAGCAGTCGGCGTAGCTCTGGGGCCAACGTCCTGACTTTC. It is translated as CASSRRSSGANVLTF.

The genes are TRBV28 and TRBJ1-2, with D uncertain. V lost 3 bases to trimming and J lost 12 bases, with 20 bases between them. In germline, CDR1 is MDHEN, CDR2 SYDVKM. This CDR3 comprises 14 residues. The chain's CDR3 is CASSFDRPEGSHTF. The CDR3, as DNA: TGTGCCAGCAGTTTCGACCGCCCCGAGGGCAGCCACACCTTC.

This clonotype was counted a few times. This may be a read error, as it is one base from a much larger clone. V and J are TRBV6-1 and TRBJ2-5, with 11 bases fitting TRBD2. The CDR3 contains 20 residues. The V gene's germline CDR1 is MNHNS and CDR2 SASEGT. Losses at the gene ends were 5 bases for V and 0 bases for J; bases not matched to a gene: 17. The CDR3 sequence: CASSPRLAGWPVMYQETQYF. The CDR3 DNA sequence: TGTGCCAGCAGTCCCCGACTAGCGGGGTGGCCCGTGATGTACCAAGAGACCCAGTACTTC.

Many counts were recorded for this clonotype. The V gene is TRBV7-3, the J gene TRBJ2-4, with TRBD1 matching over 7 bases. Looked up from germline, CDR1 is SGHTA and CDR2 is FQGTGA. Germline trimming cut 1 base from V and 9 bases from J; bases unmatched to any gene: 12. This CDR3 is built from 16 residues. The CDR3 sequence: CASSLMSPTGYIIQYF. The CDR3 DNA is TGTGCCAGCAGCTTAATGTCCCCGACAGGGTATATCATTCAGTACTTC.

This clonotype has a count of ten or more. An end of the junction differs from the germline gene, which may be a read error. The CDR3 here is CASSEAGTSYEQYF. The CDR3 bases are TGTGCCAGCAGCGAAGCCGGGACAAGCTACGAGCAGTACTTC. The chain is built from TRBV6-1 and TRBJ2-7; perhaps TRBD1 as D (6 bases). Germline lookup yields CDR1 MNHNS and CDR2 SASEGT. CDR3 length equals 14 residues.

This clonotype was seen at least ten times. In nucleotides, the CDR3 is TGTGCCAGCAGTGACAGCGCTAGCTCCTACAATGAGCAGTTCTTC. Translating gives CASSDSASSYNEQFF. The chain carries TRBV25-1 and TRBJ2-1; no clear D. Germline V gene data show CDR1 as MGHDK and CDR2 as SYGVNS. The V end was cut by 3 bases, the J end by 0 bases, with 9 bases between. This CDR3 comprises 15 residues. Combining the CDR3 with reference TRBV25-1 and TRBJ2-1 gives the whole variable domain EADIYQTPRYLVIGTGKKITLECSQTMGHDKMYWYQQDPGMELHLIHYSYGVNSTEKGDLSSESTVSRIRTEHFPLTLESARPSHTSQYLCASSDSASSYNEQFFGPGTRLTVL.

In this sample, this clonotype turned up many times. J is TRBJ1-1 and V is TRBV4-1; D unclear. Germline CDR1 and CDR2: MGHRA and YSYEKL. The CDR3 runs 14 residues. V was trimmed by 2 bases and J by 3 bases, leaving 10 bases between them. CDR3 in amino acids: CASSQPRGYTEAFF. CDR3 DNA sequence: TGCGCCAGCAGCCAACCACGGGGATACACTGAAGCTTTCTTT.

This clonotype was detected ten times or more. The chain couples TRBV15 to TRBJ2-3; D remains ambiguous. Germline loops: CDR1 LNHNV, CDR2 YYDKDF (reference sequence). The V gene lost 1 base and the J gene lost 2 bases, with 10 bases spanning the gap. The CDR3 sequence is 15 residues long. For the CDR3, the DNA is TGTGCCACCAGCAGAGCGGATGCCCCCACAGATACGCAGTATTTT. Amino acid sequence: CATSRADAPTDTQYF.

About this clonotype: A read error likely explains this, since a far larger clone differs by one base. The rearrangement links TRBV28 to TRBJ2-7; D uncertain. With 9 bases removed from V and 2 bases from J, the gap between germline ends came to 14 bases. The V gene's germline CDR1 is MDHEN and CDR2 SYDVKM. The CDR3 is 13 residues long. CDR3 nucleotides: TGTGCCAGAAGTCGACTGTATACCTACGAGCAGTACTTC. Its translation is CARSRLYTYEQYF.

This clonotype was picked up many times. V gene TRBV14 combines with J gene TRBJ2-7, with 9 bases fitting TRBD1. V shed 0 bases and J 2 bases; nucleotides not matched to a gene: 8. The CDR3 runs 17 residues. Germline values: CDR1 SGHDN, CDR2 FVKESK. The CDR3 spells CASSQDRQGGMTYEQYF. The CDR3 bases are TGTGCCAGCAGCCAAGATAGACAGGGGGGAATGACCTACGAGCAGTACTTC.

This clonotype was detected many times. The V call is TRBV9, the J call TRBJ2-1; perhaps TRBD2 as D (6 bases). V lost 0 bases, J lost 2 bases, and 12 bases lay in between. The CDR3 sequence is 16 residues long. Germline V CDR1 and CDR2: SGDLS, YYNGEE. DNA of the CDR3: TGTGCCAGCAGCGTAGAGTTGCGGGGCACCTACAATGAGCAGTTCTTC. Translating gives CASSVELRGTYNEQFF.